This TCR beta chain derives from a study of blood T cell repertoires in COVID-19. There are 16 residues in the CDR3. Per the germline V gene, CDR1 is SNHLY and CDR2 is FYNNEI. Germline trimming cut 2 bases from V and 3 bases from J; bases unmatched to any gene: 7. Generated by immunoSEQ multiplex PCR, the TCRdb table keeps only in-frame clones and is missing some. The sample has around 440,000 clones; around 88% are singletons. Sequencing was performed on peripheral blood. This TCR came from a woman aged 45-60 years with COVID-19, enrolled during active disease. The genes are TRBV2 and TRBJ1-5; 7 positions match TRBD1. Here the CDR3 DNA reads TGTGCCAGCAGTGAACCCTACGACAGGGACAATCAGCCCCAGCATTTT. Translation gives CASSEPYDRDNQPQHF.